Below, 6 T cell receptor beta chains from the same sample are listed, as sequenced in a study of OX40 agonist ivuxolimab in advanced cancers. Sequenced by immunoSEQ multiplex PCR; TCRdb stores in-frame clones only, minus some. The sample includes about 68,000 clones, 65% to 90% of them seen just once. The material was CD4+ or CD8+ T cells sorted from blood, obtained in a trial of the OX40 agonist ivuxolimab. Receptors were obtained from an adult with an advanced solid tumor such as melanoma, head and neck, liver or kidney cancer.

Here the CDR3 DNA reads TGTGCCAGCAGGCTTGCCGGGGCACCCTCCGAGCAGTACTTC. This codes for CASRLAGAPSEQYF. The V call is TRBV6-1, the J call TRBJ2-7; tentatively, D is TRBD1 or TRBD2 (5 bases each). The length of the CDR3 is 14 residues. V shed 6 bases and J shed 6 bases, with 18 bases lying between them. CDR1 is MNHNS and CDR2 is SASEGT in the germline V gene.

The chain recombines TRBV6-4 with TRBJ2-2, with a possible D match to TRBD1 (5 bases). V shed 0 bases and J shed 3 bases, with 11 bases lying between them. Germline values: CDR1 MRHNA, CDR2 SNTAGT. This CDR3 has 16 residues. CDR3 bases: TGTGCCAGCAGTGACTCGGGTGGGGCCCACACCGGGGAGCTGTTTTTT. Translated, it gives CASSDSGGAHTGELFF.

This chain links TRBV18 with TRBJ1-1; 9 positions match TRBD1. The CDR3 runs 14 residues. Per the germline V gene, CDR1 is KGHSH and CDR2 is LQKENI. The V and J ends lost 4 bases and 4 bases, in that order; junction bases with no gene match: 4. The CDR3 protein is CASSQDRGGTEAFF. The CDR3 nucleotides are TGTGCCAGCTCACAGGACAGGGGAGGCACTGAAGCTTTCTTT.

This chain uses TRBV6-6 with TRBJ2-1; 8 positions agree with TRBD2. Germline CDR1 MNHNY, CDR2 SVGAGI (reference sequence). Trimming cost V 6 bases and J 8 bases; bases outside gene matches: 9. The CDR3 runs 14 residues. CDR3: CASSSGTSVYEQFF. Written as DNA, the CDR3 is TGTGCCAGCAGCTCCGGGACTAGTGTTTATGAGCAGTTCTTC.

The rearrangement joins TRBV28 to TRBJ1-6, with no clear D. The V end was cut by 8 bases, the J end by 3 bases, with 8 bases between. Germline V lookup: CDR1 MDHEN, CDR2 SYDVKM. The CDR3 runs 13 residues. CDR3 sequence reads: CASAPGYNSPLHF. The CDR3 DNA is TGTGCCAGCGCCCCGGGCTATAATTCACCCCTCCACTTT.

This clone qualifies as medium-sized (0.01 to 0.1%). This rearrangement joins TRBV27 to TRBJ1-6; 11 bases fit TRBD1. The CDR3 runs to 16 residues. Per germline, CDR1 MNHEY and CDR2 SMNVEV (reference sequence). V trimming: 6 bases; J trimming: 7 bases; junction bases outside the gene matches: 8. CDR3: CASRGQGAGGNSPLHF. CDR3 DNA: TGTGCCAGCAGAGGACAGGGGGCCGGTGGCAATTCACCCCTCCACTTT.